This TCR beta chain emerged from a study of CD8 T cells in cerebrospinal fluid in Alzheimer's disease. Overall study findings and caveats: No causal link between EBV and Alzheimer's follows from EBV-specific cerebrospinal fluid TCRs, authors warned.

In terms of frequency, this clonotype is medium-sized. The target antigen is unknown. The CDR3 sequence is 15 residues long. The germline CDR1 and CDR2 sequences are SEHNR and FQNEAQ (reference sequence). 10X single-cell V(D)J and 5' gene-expression libraries profiled CSF cells. TCRdb reanalyzed the 10x single-cell sequencing reads, giving one entry per CDR3 protein sequence and no DNA. This repertoire includes around 1,500 distinct CDR3 sequences. This TCR derives from a human donor in good health. This chain joins TRBV7-9 and TRBJ1-2. Sequenced sample: cerebrospinal fluid. CDR3 sequence: CASSQSRFLNYGYTF. Drawing the rest from reference TRBV7-9 and TRBJ1-2, the complete variable domain is DTGVSQNPRHKITKRGQNVTFRCDPISEHNRLYWYRQTLGQGPEFLTYFQNEAQLEKSRLLSDRFSAERPKGSFSTLEIQRTEQGDSAMYLCASSQSRFLNYGYTFGSGTRLTVV.